The source of this T cell receptor (beta chain) is a study of blood T cell repertoires in COVID-19. Whole-study context: Italy, Spain and the United States were the sources of the convalescent and acute COVID-19 samples. T cells, B-cell-depleted T cells, or PBMCs supplied cDNA or gDNA.

In the original analysis: For nucleated cells, counts were estimated from reference gene primer amplification. Sequencing used immunoSEQ multiplex PCR; TCRdb keeps in-frame clones, though not all of them. V, J and clone size are those of that table, while D and trimming were read from the DNA. Among some 250,000 clones listed, 75% to 90% were seen once. CDR1 is SGHTA, CDR2 FQGNSA, per germline. CDR3 length: 14 amino acids. V lost 5 bases and J lost 4, with 11 bases in between. The J gene is TRBJ1-4, the V gene TRBV7-2, with a tentative D call TRBD1 (5 bases). Specimen: peripheral blood. The receptor's source is a woman aged 25 to 39 who had recovered from COVID-19. For the CDR3, the DNA is TGTGCCAGCAGCCCTTCCGACAGTAATGAAAAACTGTTTTTT. Amino acid sequence: CASSPSDSNEKLFF.